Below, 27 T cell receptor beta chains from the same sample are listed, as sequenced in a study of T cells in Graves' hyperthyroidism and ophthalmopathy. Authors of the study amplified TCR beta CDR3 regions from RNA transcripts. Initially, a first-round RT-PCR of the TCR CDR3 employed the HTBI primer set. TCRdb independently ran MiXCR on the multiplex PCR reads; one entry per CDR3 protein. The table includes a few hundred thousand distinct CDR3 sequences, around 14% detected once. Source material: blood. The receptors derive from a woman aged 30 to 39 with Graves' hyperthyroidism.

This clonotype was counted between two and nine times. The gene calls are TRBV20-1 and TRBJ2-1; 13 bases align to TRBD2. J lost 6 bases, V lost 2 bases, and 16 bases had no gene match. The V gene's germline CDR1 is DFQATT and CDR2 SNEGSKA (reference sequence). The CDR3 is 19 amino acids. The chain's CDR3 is CSARRTVQVRLAGGNEQFF. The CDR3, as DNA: TGCAGTGCTAGAAGGACAGTGCAAGTTAGACTAGCGGGAGGCAATGAGCAGTTCTTC.

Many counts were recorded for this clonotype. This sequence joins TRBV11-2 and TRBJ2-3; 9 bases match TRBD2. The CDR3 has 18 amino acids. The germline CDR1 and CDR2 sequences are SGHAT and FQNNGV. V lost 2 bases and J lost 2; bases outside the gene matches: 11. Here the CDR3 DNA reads TGTGCCAGCAGCTTAACCGGCGGGAGGGCGCTAAACACAGATACGCAGTATTTT. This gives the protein CASSLTGGRALNTDTQYF.

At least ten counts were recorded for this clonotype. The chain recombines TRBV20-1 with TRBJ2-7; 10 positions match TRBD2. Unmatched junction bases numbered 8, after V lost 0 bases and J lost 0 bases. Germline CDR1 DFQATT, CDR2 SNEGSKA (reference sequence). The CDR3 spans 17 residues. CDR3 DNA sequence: TGCAGTGCTAGAGATCTTCGGGCTAGCGGGAGCTCCTACGAGCAGTACTTC. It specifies CSARDLRASGSSYEQYF.

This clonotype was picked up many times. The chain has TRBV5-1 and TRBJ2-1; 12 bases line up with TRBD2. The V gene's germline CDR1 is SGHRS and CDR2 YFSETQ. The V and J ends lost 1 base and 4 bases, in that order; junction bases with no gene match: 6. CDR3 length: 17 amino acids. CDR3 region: CASSLRLAGEMYNEQFF. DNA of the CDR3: TGCGCCAGCAGCTTGAGACTAGCGGGAGAGATGTACAATGAGCAGTTCTTC. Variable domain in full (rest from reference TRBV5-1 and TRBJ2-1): KAGVTQTPRYLIKTRGQQVTLSCSPISGHRSVSWYQQTPGQGLQFLFEYFSETQRNKGNFPGRFSGRQFSNSRSEMNVSTLELGDSALYLCASSLRLAGEMYNEQFFGPGTRLTVL.

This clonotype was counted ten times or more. CDR3 sequence (DNA): TGTGCTAGTGGTTTGCCCGGGACTAGCGGGACAAACAATGAGCAGTTCTTC. It translates to CASGLPGTSGTNNEQFF. The chain carries TRBV12-5 and TRBJ2-1, with 13 positions matching TRBD2. V trimming: 2 bases; J trimming: 5 bases; junction bases outside the gene matches: 6. Germline CDR1 LGHNT, CDR2 FRNRAP. CDR3 length equals 17 residues. The complete variable domain, with remaining parts taken from reference TRBV12-5 and TRBJ2-1, reads DARVTQTPRHKVTEMGQEVTMRCQPILGHNTVFWYRQTMMQGLELLAYFRNRAPLDDSGMPKDRFSAEMPDATLATLKIQPSEPRDSAVYFCASGLPGTSGTNNEQFFGPGTRLTVL.

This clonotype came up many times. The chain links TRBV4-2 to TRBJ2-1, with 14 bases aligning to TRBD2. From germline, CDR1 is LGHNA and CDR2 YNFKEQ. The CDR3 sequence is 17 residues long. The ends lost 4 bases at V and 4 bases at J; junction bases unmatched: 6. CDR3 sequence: CASSLRLAGGQYNEQFF. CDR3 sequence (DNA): TGTGCCAGCAGCCTACGACTAGCGGGAGGGCAATACAATGAGCAGTTCTTC.

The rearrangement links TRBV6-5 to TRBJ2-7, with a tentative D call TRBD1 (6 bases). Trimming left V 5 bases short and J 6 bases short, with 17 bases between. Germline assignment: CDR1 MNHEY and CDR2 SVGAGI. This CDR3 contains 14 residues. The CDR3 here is CASSNQGQQLEQYF. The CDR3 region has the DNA TGTGCCAGCAGTAACCAGGGACAACAGCTCGAGCAGTACTTC.

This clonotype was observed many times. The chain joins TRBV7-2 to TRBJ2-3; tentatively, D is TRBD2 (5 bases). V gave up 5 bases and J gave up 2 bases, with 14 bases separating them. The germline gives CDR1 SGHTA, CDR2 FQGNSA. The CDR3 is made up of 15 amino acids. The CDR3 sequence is CASSLDYPDTDTQYF. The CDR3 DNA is TGTGCCAGCAGCCTCGACTACCCCGACACAGATACGCAGTATTTT. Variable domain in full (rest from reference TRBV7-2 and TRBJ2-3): GAGVSQSPSNKVTEKGKDVELRCDPISGHTALYWYRQSLGQGLEFLIYFQGNSAPDKSGLPSDRFSAERTGGSVSTLTIQRTQQEDSAVYLCASSLDYPDTDTQYFGPGTRLTVL.

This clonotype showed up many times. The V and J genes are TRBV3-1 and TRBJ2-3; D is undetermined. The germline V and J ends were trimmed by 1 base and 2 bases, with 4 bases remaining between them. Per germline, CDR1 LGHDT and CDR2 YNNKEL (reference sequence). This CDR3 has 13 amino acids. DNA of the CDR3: TGTGCCAGCAGCCAAGGAGACACAGATACGCAGTATTTT. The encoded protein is CASSQGDTDTQYF.

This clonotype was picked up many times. The CDR3 DNA reads TGTGCCAGCAGTTTATCCCAGGGTCGGCGGTCGAGGAGCGGAAACACCATATATTTT. Protein: CASSLSQGRRSRSGNTIYF. The chain links TRBV28 to TRBJ1-3; TRBD1 might be the D (5 bases). Germline values: CDR1 MDHEN, CDR2 SYDVKM. V lost 1 base, J lost 4 bases, and 23 bases lay in between. This CDR3 has 19 residues.

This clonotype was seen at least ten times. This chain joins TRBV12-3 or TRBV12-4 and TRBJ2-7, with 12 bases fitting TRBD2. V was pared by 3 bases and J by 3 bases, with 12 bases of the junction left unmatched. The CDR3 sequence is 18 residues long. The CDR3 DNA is TGTGCCAGCAGTTTTATTCCCCATCAGACTAGCGGGAGCTACGAGCAGTACTTC. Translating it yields CASSFIPHQTSGSYEQYF.

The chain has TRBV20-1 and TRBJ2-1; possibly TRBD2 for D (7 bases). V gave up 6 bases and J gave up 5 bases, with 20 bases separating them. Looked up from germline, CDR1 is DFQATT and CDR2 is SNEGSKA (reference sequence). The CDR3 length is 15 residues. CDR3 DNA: TGCAGTGCCGTCCCTGGGGGGGCGGGAGACAATGAGCAGTTCTTC. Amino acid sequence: CSAVPGGAGDNEQFF.

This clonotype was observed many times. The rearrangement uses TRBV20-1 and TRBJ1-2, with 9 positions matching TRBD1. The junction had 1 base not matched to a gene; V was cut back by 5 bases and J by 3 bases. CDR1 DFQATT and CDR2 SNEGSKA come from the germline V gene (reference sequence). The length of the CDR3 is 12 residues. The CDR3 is CSAWTGDYGYTF. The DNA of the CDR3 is TGCAGTGCTTGGACAGGGGACTATGGCTACACCTTC.

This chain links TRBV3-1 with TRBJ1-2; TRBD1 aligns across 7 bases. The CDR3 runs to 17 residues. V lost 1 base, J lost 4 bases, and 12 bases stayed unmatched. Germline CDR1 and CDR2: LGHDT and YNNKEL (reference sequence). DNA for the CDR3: TGTGCCAGCAGCCAAGTATATGTGACAGGGAACTTCTATGGCTACACCTTC. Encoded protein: CASSQVYVTGNFYGYTF.

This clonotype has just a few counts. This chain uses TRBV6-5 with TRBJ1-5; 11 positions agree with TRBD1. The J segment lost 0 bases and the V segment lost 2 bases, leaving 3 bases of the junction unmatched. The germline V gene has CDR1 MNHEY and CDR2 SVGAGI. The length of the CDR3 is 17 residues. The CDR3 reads CASSYGTGGYSNQPQHF. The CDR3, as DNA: TGTGCCAGCAGTTACGGGACAGGGGGATATAGCAATCAGCCCCAGCATTTT.

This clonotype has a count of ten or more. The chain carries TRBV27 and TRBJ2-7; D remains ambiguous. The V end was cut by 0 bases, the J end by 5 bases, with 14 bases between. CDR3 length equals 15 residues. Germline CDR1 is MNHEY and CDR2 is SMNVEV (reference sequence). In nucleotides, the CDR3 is TGTGCCAGCAGTTTATCGTATAGTCCGGGCCACGAGCAGTACTTC. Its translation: CASSLSYSPGHEQYF.

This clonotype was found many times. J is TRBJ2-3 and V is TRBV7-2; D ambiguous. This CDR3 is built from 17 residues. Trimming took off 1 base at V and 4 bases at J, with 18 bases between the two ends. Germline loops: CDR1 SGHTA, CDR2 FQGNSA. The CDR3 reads CASSLVGLGPGADTQYF. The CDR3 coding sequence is TGTGCCAGCAGCTTAGTTGGGCTAGGGCCAGGAGCAGATACGCAGTATTTT.

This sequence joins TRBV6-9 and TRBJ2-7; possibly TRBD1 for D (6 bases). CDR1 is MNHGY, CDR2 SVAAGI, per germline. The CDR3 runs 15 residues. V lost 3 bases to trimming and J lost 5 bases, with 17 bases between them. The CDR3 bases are TGTGCCAGCAGTTACCAGGGACATTCGTCCGACGAGCAGTACTTC. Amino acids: CASSYQGHSSDEQYF.

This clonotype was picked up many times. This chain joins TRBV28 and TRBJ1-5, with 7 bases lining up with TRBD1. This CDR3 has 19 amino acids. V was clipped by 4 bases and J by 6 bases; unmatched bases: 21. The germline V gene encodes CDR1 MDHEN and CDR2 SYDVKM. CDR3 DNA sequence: TGTGCCAGCAGTTACCACAGGGGTAAAAAGTTTTATGTAGTTCAGCCCCAGCATTTT. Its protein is CASSYHRGKKFYVVQPQHF.

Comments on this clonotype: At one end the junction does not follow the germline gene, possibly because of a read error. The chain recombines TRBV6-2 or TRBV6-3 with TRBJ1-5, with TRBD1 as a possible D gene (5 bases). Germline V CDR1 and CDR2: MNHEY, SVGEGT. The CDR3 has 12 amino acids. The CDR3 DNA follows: TGTGTCAGCAGTTATACGGCGGGGGCCCAGCATTTT. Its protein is CVSSYTAGAQHF.

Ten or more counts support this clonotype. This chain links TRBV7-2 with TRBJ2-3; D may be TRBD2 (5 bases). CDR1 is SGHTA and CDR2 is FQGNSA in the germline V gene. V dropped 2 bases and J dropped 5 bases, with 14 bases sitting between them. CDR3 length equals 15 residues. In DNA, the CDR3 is TGTGCCAGCAGCTTATTAGTCCGGGGTCTAGATACGCAGTATTTT. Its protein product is CASSLLVRGLDTQYF. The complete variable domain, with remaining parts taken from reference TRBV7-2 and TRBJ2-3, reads GAGVSQSPSNKVTEKGKDVELRCDPISGHTALYWYRQSLGQGLEFLIYFQGNSAPDKSGLPSDRFSAERTGGSVSTLTIQRTQQEDSAVYLCASSLLVRGLDTQYFGPGTRLTVL.

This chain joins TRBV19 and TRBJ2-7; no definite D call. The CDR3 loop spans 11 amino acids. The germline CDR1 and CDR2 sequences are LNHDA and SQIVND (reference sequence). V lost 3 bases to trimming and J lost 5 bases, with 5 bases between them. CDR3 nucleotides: TGTGCCAGTAGTATTCCTAACGAGCAGTACTTC. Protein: CASSIPNEQYF.

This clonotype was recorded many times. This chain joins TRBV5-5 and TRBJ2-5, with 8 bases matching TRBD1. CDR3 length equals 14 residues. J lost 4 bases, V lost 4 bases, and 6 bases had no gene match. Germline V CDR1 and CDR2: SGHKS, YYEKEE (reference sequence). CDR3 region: CASSGQGLLETQYF. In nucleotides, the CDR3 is TGTGCCAGCAGCGGACAGGGCTTATTAGAGACCCAGTACTTC.

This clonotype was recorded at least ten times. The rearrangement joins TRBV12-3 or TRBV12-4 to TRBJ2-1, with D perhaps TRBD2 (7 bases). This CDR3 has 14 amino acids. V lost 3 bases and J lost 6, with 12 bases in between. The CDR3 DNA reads TGTGCCAGCAGTTTCATTAGGGGGGGCAATGAGCAGTTCTTC. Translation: CASSFIRGGNEQFF.

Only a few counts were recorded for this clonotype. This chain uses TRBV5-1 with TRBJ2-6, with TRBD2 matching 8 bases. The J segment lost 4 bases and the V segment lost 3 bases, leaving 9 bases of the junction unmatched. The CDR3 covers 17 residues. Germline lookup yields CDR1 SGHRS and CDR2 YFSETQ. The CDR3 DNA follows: TGCGCCAGCAGCTCCATCGGGGGGGCGGAAGGGGCCAACGTCCTGACTTTC. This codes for CASSSIGGAEGANVLTF.

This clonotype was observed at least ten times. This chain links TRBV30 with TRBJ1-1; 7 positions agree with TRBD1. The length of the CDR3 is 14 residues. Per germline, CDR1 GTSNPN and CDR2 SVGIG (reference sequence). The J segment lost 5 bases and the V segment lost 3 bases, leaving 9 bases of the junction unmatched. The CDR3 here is CAWRSDRAGTEAFF. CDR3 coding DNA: TGTGCCTGGAGGTCTGACAGGGCAGGAACTGAAGCTTTCTTT.

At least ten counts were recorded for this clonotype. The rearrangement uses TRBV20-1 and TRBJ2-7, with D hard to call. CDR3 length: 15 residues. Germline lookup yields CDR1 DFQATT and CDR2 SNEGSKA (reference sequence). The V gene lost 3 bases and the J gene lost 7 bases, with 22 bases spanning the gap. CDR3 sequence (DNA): TGCAGTGCTAGGACCACATTTTCAGTCATGGAAGAGCAGTACTTC. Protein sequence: CSARTTFSVMEEQYF.